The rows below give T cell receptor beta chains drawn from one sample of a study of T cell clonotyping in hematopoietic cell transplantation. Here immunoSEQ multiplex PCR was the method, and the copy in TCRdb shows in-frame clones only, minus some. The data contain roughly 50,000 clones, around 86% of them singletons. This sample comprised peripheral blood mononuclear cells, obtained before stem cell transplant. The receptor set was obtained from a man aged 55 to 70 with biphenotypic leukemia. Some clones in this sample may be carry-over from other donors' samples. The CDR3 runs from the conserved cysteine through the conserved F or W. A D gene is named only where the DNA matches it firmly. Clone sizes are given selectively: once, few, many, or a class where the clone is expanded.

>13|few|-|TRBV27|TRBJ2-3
CASSLLATDTQYF
TGTGCCAGCAGTTTGTTGGCCACAGATACGCAGTATTTT
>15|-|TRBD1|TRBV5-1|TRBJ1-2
CASSFDRGDNYGYTF
TGCGCCAGCAGCTTTGACAGGGGCGATAACTATGGCTACACCTTC
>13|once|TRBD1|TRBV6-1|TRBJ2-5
CASSPGQGGTQYF
TGTGCCAGCAGTCCCGGACAGGGCGGGACCCAGTACTTC
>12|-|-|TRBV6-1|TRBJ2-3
CASSAGSDTQYF
TGTGCCAGCAGCGCGGGGTCAGATACGCAGTATTTT
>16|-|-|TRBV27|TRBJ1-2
CASSLGTGVSNYGYTF
TGTGCCAGCAGTTTAGGGACCGGAGTCTCAAACTATGGCTACACCTTC
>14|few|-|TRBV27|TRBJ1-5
CASSTSGRNQPQHF
TGTGCCAGCAGTACTTCCGGGAGAAATCAGCCCCAGCATTTT
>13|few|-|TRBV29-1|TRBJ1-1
CSVTHDGGRVAFF
TGCAGCGTCACCCATGATGGGGGGCGCGTAGCTTTCTTT
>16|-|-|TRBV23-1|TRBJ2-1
CASSQWGPGTYNEQFF
TGCGCCAGCAGTCAATGGGGGCCAGGGACCTACAATGAGCAGTTCTTC
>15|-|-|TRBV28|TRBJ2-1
CASSLGGSTYNEQFF
TGTGCCAGCAGTTTAGGAGGGAGCACTTACAATGAGCAGTTCTTC
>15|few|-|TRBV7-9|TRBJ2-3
CASSLAVLPTDTQYF
TGTGCCAGCAGCTTGGCAGTACTCCCCACAGATACGCAGTATTTT
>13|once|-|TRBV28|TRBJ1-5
CASSFEGDQPQHF
TGTGCCAGCAGTTTTGAAGGGGATCAGCCCCAGCATTTT
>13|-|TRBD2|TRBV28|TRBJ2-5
CASRPGGVETQYF
TGTGCCAGCAGGCCGGGAGGGGTTGAGACCCAGTACTTC
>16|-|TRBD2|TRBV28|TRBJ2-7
CASSLRLAGGPYEQYF
TGTGCCAGCAGTTTACGGCTAGCGGGAGGGCCCTACGAGCAGTACTTC
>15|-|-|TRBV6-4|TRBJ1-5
CASSETASLGQPQHF
TGTGCCAGCAGCGAGACAGCGTCCTTGGGTCAGCCCCAGCATTTT
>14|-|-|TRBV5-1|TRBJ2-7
CASSMTQGSYEQYF
TGCGCCAGCAGTATGACCCAGGGGAGCTACGAGCAGTACTTC
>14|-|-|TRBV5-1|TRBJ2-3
CASSLARNTDTQYF
TGCGCCAGCAGCTTGGCCCGGAACACAGATACGCAGTATTTT
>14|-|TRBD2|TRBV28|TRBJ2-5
CASSPTSGQETQYF
TGTGCCAGCAGTCCCACTAGCGGTCAAGAGACCCAGTACTTC
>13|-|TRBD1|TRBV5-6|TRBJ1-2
CASSLGTGGGYTF
TGTGCCAGCAGCCTAGGGACAGGGGGCGGCTACACCTTC
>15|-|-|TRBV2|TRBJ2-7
CASSETSFGRYEQYF
TGTGCCAGCAGTGAAACGTCATTTGGTCGGTACGAGCAGTACTTC
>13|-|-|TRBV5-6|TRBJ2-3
CASSPVLTDTQYF
TGTGCCAGCAGCCCTGTCCTCACAGATACGCAGTATTTT
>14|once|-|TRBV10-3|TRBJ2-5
CAISESVPGETQYF
TGTGCCATCAGTGAGTCGGTACCTGGGGAGACCCAGTACTTC
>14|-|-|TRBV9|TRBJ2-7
CASSTGTPSYEQYF
TGTGCCAGCAGTACCGGGACACCCTCCTACGAGCAGTACTTC
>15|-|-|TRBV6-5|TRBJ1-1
CASSKHRDLNTEAFF
TGTGCCAGCAGTAAACACCGGGACCTGAACACTGAAGCTTTCTTT
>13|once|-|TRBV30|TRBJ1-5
CAWSVHLNQPQHF
TGTGCCTGGAGTGTACATCTGAATCAGCCCCAGCATTTT
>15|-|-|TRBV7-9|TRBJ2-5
CASSLVSARRETQYF
TGTGCCAGCAGCTTAGTTTCCGCACGGCGGGAGACCCAGTACTTC
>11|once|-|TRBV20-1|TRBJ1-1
CSARARDEAFF
TGCAGTGCTAGAGCCAGGGATGAAGCTTTCTTT
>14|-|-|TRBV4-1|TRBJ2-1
CASSQVPGTFRQFF
TGCGCCAGCAGCCAAGTCCCGGGGACTTTCCGGCAGTTCTTC